This entry lists 21 T cell receptor beta chains sequenced from one sample in a study of T cell responses to AZD1222 COVID-19 vaccine. Repertoires were generated with immunoSEQ multiplex PCR, while TCRdb's copy carries only in-frame clones and drops some. The sample carries some 150,000 clones, approximately 88% recorded once. The material sequenced was peripheral blood, taken 28 days after the second AZD1222 dose. These receptors were obtained from an adult who received the AZD1222 COVID-19 vaccine.

The chain has TRBV19 and TRBJ1-2, with 7 bases lining up with TRBD1. CDR1 is LNHDA, CDR2 SQIVND, per germline (reference sequence). The V and J ends lost 7 bases and 8 bases, in that order; junction bases with no gene match: 22. CDR3 length: 17 amino acids. DNA of the CDR3: TGTGCCAGTACCGCGAAGGGGGCTCGGGACACCCCGTTGGGCTACACCTTC. This codes for CASTAKGARDTPLGYTF.

V usage is TRBV27 and J usage is TRBJ2-7; D is possibly TRBD2 (5 bases). V lost 3 bases and J 9 bases, leaving 9 bases between the germline ends. The CDR3 contains 11 residues. Germline assignment: CDR1 MNHEY and CDR2 SMNVEV (reference sequence). The CDR3 spells CASSFRGVQYF. The CDR3 DNA sequence: TGTGCCAGCAGTTTCCGGGGAGTGCAGTACTTC.

The chain uses TRBV27 and TRBJ1-5; D is unresolved. V lost 6 bases and J lost 0, with 18 bases in between. Germline V lookup: CDR1 MNHEY, CDR2 SMNVEV (reference sequence). CDR3 length: 17 amino acids. In DNA, the CDR3 is TGTGCCAGCAGAGAACTACCGGGAGCTAATAGCAATCAGCCCCAGCATTTT. Translation: CASRELPGANSNQPQHF.

The chain links TRBV2 to TRBJ1-4; D perhaps matches TRBD1 (5 bases). Germline lookup yields CDR1 SNHLY and CDR2 FYNNEI. The CDR3 extends over 16 amino acids. V was shortened by 6 bases and J by 5 bases, with 19 bases between the two germline ends. CDR3 bases: TGTGCCAGCAGGGCCCCGGGACGAGAAACGAATGAAAAACTGTTTTTT. Translated, it gives CASRAPGRETNEKLFF.

The V call is TRBV19, the J call TRBJ1-4; D is uncertain. CDR3 length: 11 amino acids. With 5 bases removed from V and 7 bases from J, the gap between germline ends came to 5 bases. Looked up from germline, CDR1 is LNHDA and CDR2 is SQIVND (reference sequence). CDR3 loop: CASSFREKLFF. The CDR3 nucleotides are TGTGCCAGTAGTTTTCGTGAAAAACTGTTTTTT.

CDR3 residues: CASSSRTSGRYEQYF. Written as DNA, the CDR3 is TGTGCCAGCAGCTCACGGACTAGCGGGCGATACGAGCAGTACTTC. The chain joins TRBV7-8 to TRBJ2-7; TRBD2 aligns across 11 bases. In germline, CDR1 is SGHVS, CDR2 FQNEAQ. V lost 4 bases and J lost 4; bases outside the gene matches: 6. The CDR3 totals 15 residues.

J is TRBJ1-2 and V is TRBV5-1; no definite D call. The V end lost 2 bases, the J end lost 0 bases, and 11 bases lay between the germline ends. Looked up from germline, CDR1 is SGHRS and CDR2 is YFSETQ. The CDR3 totals 15 residues. The CDR3 nucleotides read TGCGCCAGCAGCTTTGTAGGGTCCGCTAACTATGGCTACACCTTC. This codes for CASSFVGSANYGYTF. The variable domain in full, with the rest retrieved from reference TRBV5-1 and TRBJ1-2, is KAGVTQTPRYLIKTRGQQVTLSCSPISGHRSVSWYQQTPGQGLQFLFEYFSETQRNKGNFPGRFSGRQFSNSRSEMNVSTLELGDSALYLCASSFVGSANYGYTFGSGTRLTVV.

This sequence joins TRBV27 and TRBJ1-2, with D hard to call. CDR3 size: 13 residues. Germline loops: CDR1 MNHEY, CDR2 SMNVEV (reference sequence). V lost 4 bases, J lost 2 bases, and 8 bases lay in between. The CDR3: CASSSLENYGYTF. The DNA of the CDR3 is TGTGCCAGCAGTTCTTTAGAGAACTATGGCTACACCTTC.

This clone has a single count. This rearrangement joins TRBV30 to TRBJ1-5; no clear D gene. CDR3 length equals 14 residues. Per the germline V gene, CDR1 is GTSNPN and CDR2 is SVGIG (reference sequence). V was trimmed by 0 bases and J by 7 bases, leaving 13 bases between them. As DNA, the CDR3 is TGTGCCTGGAGTGTAATTTCGGGCGGGCAGCCCCAGCATTTT. Amino acids: CAWSVISGGQPQHF.

This rearrangement joins TRBV2 to TRBJ2-1; D is undetermined. V was cut by 8 bases and J by 7 bases, with 18 bases left in between. The CDR3 totals 14 residues. CDR1 and CDR2 from the germline V gene are SNHLY and FYNNEI. The CDR3 here is CASSYRLLVNEQFF. In DNA, the CDR3 is TGTGCCAGCTCGTATAGACTCCTCGTAAATGAGCAGTTCTTC.

V and J are TRBV18 and TRBJ2-1; TRBD2 agrees at 9 bases. J gave up 5 bases and V 1 base, and 3 bases lay outside the gene matches. CDR1 is KGHSH, CDR2 LQKENI, per germline. This CDR3 has 15 residues. Here the CDR3 DNA reads TGTGCCAGCTCACCACTAGCGGGGGCGGACAATGAGCAGTTCTTC. This encodes CASSPLAGADNEQFF.

The genes are TRBV5-4 and TRBJ2-2; TRBD2 aligns across 8 bases. J gave up 5 bases and V 2 bases, and 5 bases lay outside the gene matches. Per germline, CDR1 SGHNT and CDR2 YYREEE (reference sequence). This CDR3 contains 15 residues. The CDR3 protein is CASSLTGGRTGELFF. The DNA of the CDR3 is TGTGCCAGCAGCTTAACGGGGGGGAGGACCGGGGAGCTGTTTTTT.

This rearrangement joins TRBV6-5 to TRBJ2-5; TRBD2 might be the D (6 bases). This CDR3 region has 13 residues. The germline V gene has CDR1 MNHEY and CDR2 SVGAGI. The germline V and J ends were trimmed by 7 bases and 4 bases, with 13 bases remaining between them. CDR3 in DNA: TGTGCCAGCAAGGGGCGGGGACGAGAGACCCAGTACTTC. Its translation is CASKGRGRETQYF.

The chain is built from TRBV5-1 and TRBJ2-5; perhaps TRBD2 as D (5 bases). The V and J ends lost 0 bases and 5 bases respectively, with 11 bases between them. The CDR3 is 14 residues long. Germline CDR1 and CDR2: SGHRS and YFSETQ. This CDR3 reads CASSLGPGGETQYF. In nucleotides, the CDR3 is TGCGCCAGCAGCTTGGGGCCCGGCGGGGAGACCCAGTACTTC. The complete variable domain, with remaining parts taken from reference TRBV5-1 and TRBJ2-5, reads KAGVTQTPRYLIKTRGQQVTLSCSPISGHRSVSWYQQTPGQGLQFLFEYFSETQRNKGNFPGRFSGRQFSNSRSEMNVSTLELGDSALYLCASSLGPGGETQYFGPGTRLLVL.

In regard to this clone: Relative to the germline gene, one junction end is altered; a read error may explain this. The chain combines TRBV25-1 with TRBJ1-2; D unclear. This CDR3 is 13 amino acids long. Germline assignment: CDR1 MGHDK and CDR2 SYGVNS. The CDR3 DNA follows: TGTGCCAGCAGTGATGGACCCCGAATAAGCTACACCTTT. It codes for CASSDGPRISYTF.

This clone turned up a few times. The V call is TRBV13, the J call TRBJ1-1; tentative D call: TRBD1 (6 bases). The V gene's germline CDR1 is PRHDT and CDR2 FYEKMQ (reference sequence). This CDR3 is 14 amino acids long. V lost 4 bases to trimming and J lost 4 bases, with 13 bases between them. The CDR3 reads CASSSTQGSTEAFF. CDR3 sequence (DNA): TGTGCCAGCAGCTCAACCCAGGGGAGCACTGAAGCTTTCTTT.

This clone occurred once. This chain joins TRBV7-2 and TRBJ1-5, with D perhaps TRBD1 (5 bases). V lost 5 bases to trimming and J lost 4 bases, with 15 bases between them. The CDR3 totals 15 residues. Per germline, CDR1 SGHTA and CDR2 FQGNSA. The CDR3: CASSSRGVRNQPQHF. The DNA for the CDR3 is TGTGCCAGCAGCAGCAGAGGGGTTAGGAATCAGCCCCAGCATTTT.

V is TRBV27 and J is TRBJ1-5; no definite D call. Germline lookup yields CDR1 MNHEY and CDR2 SMNVEV (reference sequence). V was clipped by 5 bases and J by 0 bases, with 11 bases between them. The CDR3 is made up of 15 amino acids. As DNA, the CDR3 is TGTGCCAGCAGTCCCGGAGGACCTAGCAATCAGCCCCAGCATTTT. Its translation is CASSPGGPSNQPQHF.

J is TRBJ2-2 and V is TRBV12-5; no clear D. Trimming cost V 3 bases and J 8 bases, with 4 bases left between them. Looked up from germline, CDR1 is LGHNT and CDR2 is FRNRAP. There are 11 residues in the CDR3. CDR3 sequence: CASGLPGELFF. CDR3 DNA sequence: TGTGCTAGTGGTTTACCGGGGGAGCTGTTTTTT.

This chain links TRBV19 with TRBJ1-1; weak D call: TRBD1 (5 bases). This CDR3 region has 15 residues. V was pared by 2 bases and J by 0 bases, with 10 bases between. Germline CDR1 LNHDA, CDR2 SQIVND (reference sequence). The CDR3 region is CASSIRPGLNTEAFF. CDR3 DNA: TGTGCCAGTAGTATACGGCCAGGGCTGAACACTGAAGCTTTCTTT.

The chain joins TRBV5-6 to TRBJ2-7; D may be TRBD1 (6 bases). Germline V lookup: CDR1 SGHDT, CDR2 YYEEEE. This CDR3 is 13 amino acids long. Trimming removed 2 bases from V and 2 bases from J, with 8 bases in between. CDR3 in amino acids: CASSFGQPYEQYF. CDR3 sequence (DNA): TGTGCCAGCAGCTTCGGACAGCCCTACGAGCAGTACTTC.